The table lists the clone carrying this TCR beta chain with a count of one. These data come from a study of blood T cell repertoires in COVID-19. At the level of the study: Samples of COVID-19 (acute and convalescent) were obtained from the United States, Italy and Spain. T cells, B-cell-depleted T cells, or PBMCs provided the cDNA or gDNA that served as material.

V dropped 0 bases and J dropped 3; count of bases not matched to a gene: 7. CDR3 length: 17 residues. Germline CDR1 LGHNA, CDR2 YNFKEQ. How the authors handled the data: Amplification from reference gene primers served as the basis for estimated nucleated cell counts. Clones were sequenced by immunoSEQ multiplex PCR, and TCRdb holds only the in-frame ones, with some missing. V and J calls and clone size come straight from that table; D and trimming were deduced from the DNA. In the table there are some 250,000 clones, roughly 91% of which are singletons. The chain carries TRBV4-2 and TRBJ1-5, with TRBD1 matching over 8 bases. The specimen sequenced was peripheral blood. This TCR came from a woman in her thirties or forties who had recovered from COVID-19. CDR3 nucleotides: TGTGCCAGCAGCCAAGATGGGACAGGACAGTTCAATCAGCCCCAGCATTTT. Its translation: CASSQDGTGQFNQPQHF.